The next 14 T cell receptor beta chains were all read from a single sample in a study of T cells in localized non-small cell lung cancer. The assay was immunoSEQ multiplex PCR, and TCRdb's table has in-frame clones only and misses some. The sample lists about 54,000 clones; roughly four fifths were seen once. The source was peripheral blood, collected before any cancer treatment. These receptors were collected from an older female donor with stage II squamous cell lung carcinoma.

The chain carries TRBV2 and TRBJ1-6; D unclear. CDR3 length: 13 residues. V lost 5 bases and J lost 4, with 6 bases in between. Looked up from germline, CDR1 is SNHLY and CDR2 is FYNNEI. CDR3 sequence: CASSPGYNSPLHF. CDR3 nucleotides: TGTGCCAGCAGTCCCGGGTATAATTCACCCCTCCACTTT.

Points on this clone: In the same sample, other DNA sequences code for this CDR3. This chain connects TRBV6-5 to TRBJ1-1; maybe TRBD1 (6 bases). Germline values: CDR1 MNHEY, CDR2 SVGAGI. V dropped 7 bases and J dropped 3 bases, with 15 bases sitting between them. This CDR3 contains 14 residues. The CDR3 DNA sequence: TGTGCCAGCACTACAGGGAAGGGGTACACTGAAGCTTTCTTT. Translating gives CASTTGKGYTEAFF.

This rearrangement joins TRBV2 to TRBJ1-4; no clear D gene. V shed 2 bases and J shed 8 bases, with 12 bases lying between them. The CDR3 runs 14 residues. From germline, CDR1 is SNHLY and CDR2 FYNNEI. CDR3 in DNA: TGTGCCAGCAGTGAACCGCTGAAACTAGAAAAACTGTTTTTT. It specifies CASSEPLKLEKLFF. Full variable domain (remainder filled in from reference TRBV2 and TRBJ1-4): EPEVTQTPSHQVTQMGQEVILRCVPISNHLYFYWYRQILGQKVEFLVSFYNNEISEKSEIFDDQFSVERPDGSNFTLKIRSTKLEDSAMYFCASSEPLKLEKLFFGSGTQLSVL.

The V gene is TRBV19, the J gene TRBJ1-2; D is possibly TRBD1 (6 bases). The CDR3 totals 13 residues. V dropped 4 bases and J dropped 4 bases, with 10 bases sitting between them. Germline assignment: CDR1 LNHDA and CDR2 SQIVND (reference sequence). Written as DNA, the CDR3 is TGTGCCAGTAGTAAGACAGGCGTCTATGGCTACACCTTC. Translation gives CASSKTGVYGYTF. Variable domain in full (rest from reference TRBV19 and TRBJ1-2): DGGITQSPKYLFRKEGQNVTLSCEQNLNHDAMYWYRQDPGQGLRLIYYSQIVNDFQKGDIAEGYSVSREKKESFPLTVTSAQKNPTAFYLCASSKTGVYGYTFGSGTRLTVV.

The J gene is TRBJ2-3, the V gene TRBV7-2, with D tentatively TRBD2 (6 bases). Germline V CDR1 and CDR2: SGHTA, FQGNSA. The CDR3 spans 14 residues. V shed 5 bases and J shed 4 bases, with 13 bases lying between them. The CDR3 DNA reads TGTGCCAGCAGCCCGCAGACTAGTTCAGATACGCAGTATTTT. As protein: CASSPQTSSDTQYF.

The gene calls are TRBV19 and TRBJ1-2; no definite D call. Trimming removed 6 bases at V and 4 bases at J, with 18 bases between. The CDR3 is 15 residues long. The germline gives CDR1 LNHDA, CDR2 SQIVND (reference sequence). This chain's CDR3 is CASSRPPEGLYGYTF. For the CDR3, the DNA is TGTGCCAGTAGCCGACCCCCAGAAGGGCTCTATGGCTACACCTTC.

This clone showed up just a few times. The V and J genes are TRBV7-8 and TRBJ1-2; no clear D. This CDR3 region has 15 residues. In germline, CDR1 is SGHVS, CDR2 FQNEAQ. Trimming pared 1 base from V and 0 bases from J, leaving 9 bases between. This CDR3 reads CASSLVAPTNYGYTF. DNA of the CDR3: TGTGCCAGCAGCTTAGTCGCTCCGACTAACTATGGCTACACCTTC.

The V gene is TRBV7-9, the J gene TRBJ2-3, with no clear D. Per the germline V gene, CDR1 is SEHNR and CDR2 is FQNEAQ (reference sequence). The V end lost 5 bases, the J end lost 6 bases, and 9 bases lay between the germline ends. The CDR3 runs to 12 residues. CDR3 region: CASSPDEDTQYF. The CDR3 bases are TGTGCCAGCAGCCCAGATGAGGATACGCAGTATTTT.

J is TRBJ1-5 and V is TRBV5-1; D ambiguous. The CDR3 length is 14 residues. V was pared by 4 bases and J by 4 bases, with 12 bases between. CDR1 is SGHRS, CDR2 YFSETQ, per germline. The CDR3 DNA reads TGCGCCAGCAGCCTTACTGGACCTAATCAGCCCCAGCATTTT. Translated, it gives CASSLTGPNQPQHF.

This clone was picked up many times. At one of its ends the junction is not consistent with the germline gene, which may arise from a read error. This chain links TRBV2 with TRBJ2-7; no definite D call. The V gene's germline CDR1 is SNHLY and CDR2 FYNNEI. This CDR3 comprises 11 residues. CDR3 DNA: TGTGCCAGCAGGGGTTCTTCGGTAGAGGACTTC. Translation gives CASRGSSVEDF.

V and J are TRBV19 and TRBJ2-6, with D possibly being TRBD2 (5 bases). The V gene's germline CDR1 is LNHDA and CDR2 SQIVND (reference sequence). Between the trimmed V and J ends, which lost 2 bases and 1 base, there was a span of 9 bases. CDR3 length: 16 amino acids. The CDR3 loop is CASSITRDSGANVLTF. The CDR3 DNA sequence: TGTGCCAGTAGTATAACTAGGGATTCTGGGGCCAACGTCCTGACTTTC.

The V gene is TRBV19, the J gene TRBJ2-2, with D perhaps TRBD1 (7 bases). Trimming left V 7 bases short and J 4 bases short, with 13 bases between. The germline gives CDR1 LNHDA, CDR2 SQIVND (reference sequence). There are 14 residues in the CDR3. The DNA for the CDR3 is TGTGCCAGTAAGGAGGGGGCATCCACCGGGGAGCTGTTTTTT. Its translation is CASKEGASTGELFF.

This chain uses TRBV29-1 with TRBJ1-2; 8 nucleotides line up with TRBD1. The CDR3 is made up of 13 amino acids. The V and J ends lost 7 bases and 4 bases, in that order; junction bases with no gene match: 8. Germline V CDR1 and CDR2: SQVTM, ANQGSEA. The CDR3 bases are TGCAGCGCCTTGACAGGGGATGGCTATGGCTACACCTTC. It codes for CSALTGDGYGYTF.

J is TRBJ2-7 and V is TRBV7-2; TRBD1 agrees at 11 bases. The CDR3 totals 16 residues. Germline V lookup: CDR1 SGHTA, CDR2 FQGNSA. V shed 0 bases, J shed 3 bases, and the junction held 4 bases outside the gene matches. The CDR3 nucleotides are TGTGCCAGCAGCTTAGCGCTCGGGACAGGGGGCTACGAGCAGTACTTC. Protein sequence: CASSLALGTGGYEQYF.